Listed here are 21 T cell receptor beta chains from one sample, sequenced in a study of T cell responses to AZD1222 COVID-19 vaccine. Here immunoSEQ multiplex PCR was the method, and the copy in TCRdb shows in-frame clones only, minus some. The sample consists of tens of thousands of clones, about 90% of them appearing once. This sample comprised peripheral blood, obtained on day 0 of MenACWY control vaccination. Receptor source: an adult in good health.

V usage is TRBV19 and J usage is TRBJ1-1; no firm D call. With 3 bases removed from V and 4 bases from J, the gap between germline ends came to 12 bases. This CDR3 contains 14 residues. Germline lookup yields CDR1 LNHDA and CDR2 SQIVND (reference sequence). The DNA of the CDR3 is TGTGCCAGTAGTATCACAGATTCGGGCACTGAAGCTTTCTTT. This codes for CASSITDSGTEAFF. Variable domain in full (rest from reference TRBV19 and TRBJ1-1): DGGITQSPKYLFRKEGQNVTLSCEQNLNHDAMYWYRQDPGQGLRLIYYSQIVNDFQKGDIAEGYSVSREKKESFPLTVTSAQKNPTAFYLCASSITDSGTEAFFGQGTRLTVV.

The chain carries TRBV4-1 and TRBJ1-2; D is possibly TRBD1 (5 bases). CDR3 length equals 14 residues. Trimming cost V 0 bases and J 2 bases, with 7 bases left between them. The V gene's germline CDR1 is MGHRA and CDR2 YSYEKL. This CDR3 is CASSQDPGNYGYTF. CDR3 nucleotide sequence: TGCGCCAGCAGCCAAGATCCAGGGAACTATGGCTACACCTTC.

The chain uses TRBV6-5 and TRBJ1-2; D not certain. The V end was cut by 2 bases, the J end by 1 base, with 8 bases between. Germline loops: CDR1 MNHEY, CDR2 SVGAGI. The CDR3 extends over 14 amino acids. CDR3 nucleotide sequence: TGTGCCAGCAGTTACAACTCAGATAACTATGGCTACACCTTC. Its protein is CASSYNSDNYGYTF.

The gene calls are TRBV6-2 or TRBV6-3 and TRBJ2-3; TRBD2 agrees at 13 bases. The CDR3 length is 16 residues. CDR1 is MNHEY and CDR2 is SVGEGT in the germline V gene. With 7 bases clipped from V and 2 bases from J, the junction kept 6 bases outside the gene matches. CDR3: CASTPTSGGPTDTQYF. The DNA for the CDR3 is TGTGCCAGCACCCCGACTAGCGGGGGGCCCACAGATACGCAGTATTTT.

The V and J genes are TRBV19 and TRBJ1-1; TRBD1 agrees at 7 bases. J gave up 4 bases and V 3 bases, and 11 bases lay outside the gene matches. The V gene's germline CDR1 is LNHDA and CDR2 SQIVND (reference sequence). The length of the CDR3 is 16 residues. The CDR3 sequence: CASSIGERTGFTEAFF. As DNA, the CDR3 is TGTGCCAGTAGTATTGGAGAGCGGACAGGCTTCACTGAAGCTTTCTTT.

CDR3 loop: CASSIEQGAAGNTIYF. The CDR3 DNA reads as TGTGCCAGTAGTATCGAACAGGGGGCGGCTGGAAACACCATATATTTT. This chain connects TRBV19 to TRBJ1-3, with 9 bases aligning to TRBD1. The CDR3 is 16 amino acids. J was trimmed by 2 bases and V by 3 bases; bases with no gene match: 5. Germline-derived CDR1 and CDR2 are LNHDA and SQIVND (reference sequence).

The V and J genes are TRBV4-2 and TRBJ1-3; maybe TRBD1 (5 bases). Germline values: CDR1 LGHNA, CDR2 YNFKEQ. The CDR3 has 21 residues. Trimming stripped 0 bases from V and 0 bases from J, with 24 bases between. CDR3 residues: CASSQDKGQAGTLSSGNTIYF. The CDR3 DNA reads TGTGCCAGCAGCCAAGATAAAGGCCAGGCAGGGACCTTAAGCTCTGGAAACACCATATATTTT.

This clone was seen once. The chain links TRBV4-1 to TRBJ2-3; no firm D call. Germline CDR1 reads MGHRA; CDR2 reads YSYEKL. Trimming removed 2 bases at V and 0 bases at J, with 15 bases between. The CDR3 loop spans 17 amino acids. The CDR3 DNA sequence: TGCGCCAGCAGCCAAACTTACGGCGGTGCTAGCACAGATACGCAGTATTTT. Translating it yields CASSQTYGGASTDTQYF.

The rearrangement uses TRBV5-1 and TRBJ2-7; 10 bases are shared with TRBD1. In germline, CDR1 is SGHRS, CDR2 YFSETQ. With 1 base clipped from V and 3 bases from J, the junction kept 13 bases outside the gene matches. This CDR3 has 18 amino acids. CDR3 sequence: CASSLFGTGEGRVYEQYF. The CDR3 DNA reads TGCGCCAGCAGCTTGTTCGGGACAGGGGAGGGTCGGGTCTACGAGCAGTACTTC.

The chain carries TRBV30 and TRBJ2-7, with D uncertain. Germline CDR1 reads GTSNPN; CDR2 reads SVGIG (reference sequence). Deletions cut 2 bases from V and 2 bases from J, with 4 bases between. The CDR3 length is 11 residues. The CDR3, as DNA: TGTGCCTGGAGTCTTGCCTACGAGCAGTACTTC. This codes for CAWSLAYEQYF.

This chain joins TRBV19 and TRBJ2-3; possibly TRBD2 for D (7 bases). Germline V gene data show CDR1 as LNHDA and CDR2 as SQIVND (reference sequence). V gave up 3 bases and J gave up 6 bases, with 16 bases separating them. The CDR3 totals 15 residues. The CDR3 protein is CASSMVRGRWDTQYF. CDR3 in DNA: TGTGCCAGTAGTATGGTGCGGGGGCGTTGGGATACGCAGTATTTT.

The CDR3 nucleotides are TGTGCCAGCAGCCAAGAGCCTTCCGGGACAGAGATCTTCTTT. Its protein product is CASSQEPSGTEIFF. The chain is built from TRBV3-1 (or the pseudogene TRBV3-2) and TRBJ1-1, with 7 bases fitting TRBD1. This CDR3 comprises 14 residues. CDR1 and CDR2 (germline): LGHDT, YNNKEL (reference sequence). The ends lost 0 bases at V and 14 bases at J; junction bases unmatched: 12.

The chain has TRBV6-1 and TRBJ1-5; D remains ambiguous. The CDR3 runs to 13 residues. The V gene's germline CDR1 is MNHNS and CDR2 SASEGT. The germline V and J ends were trimmed by 3 bases and 9 bases, with 12 bases remaining between them. CDR3 region: CASSEAPGGPQHF. In DNA, the CDR3 is TGTGCCAGCAGTGAGGCCCCTGGTGGGCCCCAGCATTTT.

The genes are TRBV6-2 or TRBV6-3 and TRBJ1-6; the D is unclear. CDR1 is MNHEY, CDR2 SVGEGT, per germline. Trimming took 6 bases from V and 8 from J, leaving 14 bases between them. The CDR3 runs 14 residues. The CDR3 DNA reads as TGTGCCAGCAGCCCATCTTTAGACGATTCACCCCTCCACTTT. This gives the protein CASSPSLDDSPLHF.

The rearrangement joins TRBV4-2 to TRBJ1-5, with D possibly matching TRBD1 (5 bases). This CDR3 comprises 14 residues. Germline CDR1 is LGHNA and CDR2 is YNFKEQ. Trimming left V 4 bases short and J 7 bases short, with 14 bases between. CDR3 in DNA: TGTGCCAGCAGCCCTGGGACGCGCCAACAGCCCCAGCATTTT. It specifies CASSPGTRQQPQHF.

This clone was detected once. This rearrangement joins TRBV10-1 to TRBJ2-1; D not resolved. The CDR3 runs 17 residues. The germline V gene has CDR1 WNHNN and CDR2 SYGVQD (reference sequence). V was pared by 1 base and J by 4 bases, with 17 bases between. The CDR3 DNA sequence: TGCGCCAGCAGTGAGTTCGGTACCATCAGCTTTTACAATGAGCAGTTCTTC. Translation gives CASSEFGTISFYNEQFF.

V usage is TRBV19 and J usage is TRBJ1-1, with a possible D match to TRBD1 (6 bases). This CDR3 is 15 amino acids long. With 3 bases removed from V and 4 bases from J, the gap between germline ends came to 15 bases. CDR1 is LNHDA, CDR2 SQIVND, per germline (reference sequence). CDR3 DNA: TGTGCCAGTAGTATCAGAATTGGACAGAGCACTGAAGCTTTCTTT. This encodes CASSIRIGQSTEAFF. Looking up the rest from reference TRBV19 and TRBJ1-1 gives the full variable domain: DGGITQSPKYLFRKEGQNVTLSCEQNLNHDAMYWYRQDPGQGLRLIYYSQIVNDFQKGDIAEGYSVSREKKESFPLTVTSAQKNPTAFYLCASSIRIGQSTEAFFGQGTRLTVV.

A few counts support this clone. The chain joins TRBV27 to TRBJ2-7; 8 bases agree with TRBD1. The J segment lost 4 bases and the V segment lost 3 bases, leaving 14 bases of the junction unmatched. The CDR3 is made up of 17 amino acids. Germline CDR1 MNHEY, CDR2 SMNVEV (reference sequence). CDR3 sequence reads: CASSLWSTLTGEYEQYF. The DNA for the CDR3 is TGTGCCAGCAGTTTGTGGTCTACGCTGACAGGGGAATACGAGCAGTACTTC.

The chain recombines TRBV29-1 with TRBJ2-2; TRBD1 is a possible D gene (6 bases). The CDR3 covers 15 residues. Germline CDR1 SQVTM, CDR2 ANQGSEA. Between the trimmed V and J ends, which lost 4 bases and 0 bases, there was a span of 12 bases. The CDR3 protein is CSVGGQTTNTGELFF. The CDR3 DNA is TGCAGCGTTGGAGGACAGACCACGAACACCGGGGAGCTGTTTTTT.

This clone was detected a few times. This chain joins TRBV7-2 and TRBJ1-5; no clear D. This CDR3 comprises 15 residues. V gave up 3 bases and J gave up 1 base, with 10 bases separating them. CDR1 is SGHTA and CDR2 is FQGNSA in the germline V gene. In DNA, the CDR3 is TGTGCCAGCAGCTTTTCCGTAGGGAGCAATCAGCCCCAGCATTTT. Its protein product is CASSFSVGSNQPQHF.

The rearrangement uses TRBV28 and TRBJ1-1; D is perhaps TRBD1 (6 bases). CDR1 is MDHEN, CDR2 SYDVKM, per germline. The V end lost 5 bases, the J end lost 1 base, and 14 bases lay between the germline ends. This CDR3 contains 15 residues. CDR3 nucleotides: TGTGCCAGCAGTCCTTGGGCAGGGGAGAACACTGAAGCTTTCTTT. The encoded protein is CASSPWAGENTEAFF.